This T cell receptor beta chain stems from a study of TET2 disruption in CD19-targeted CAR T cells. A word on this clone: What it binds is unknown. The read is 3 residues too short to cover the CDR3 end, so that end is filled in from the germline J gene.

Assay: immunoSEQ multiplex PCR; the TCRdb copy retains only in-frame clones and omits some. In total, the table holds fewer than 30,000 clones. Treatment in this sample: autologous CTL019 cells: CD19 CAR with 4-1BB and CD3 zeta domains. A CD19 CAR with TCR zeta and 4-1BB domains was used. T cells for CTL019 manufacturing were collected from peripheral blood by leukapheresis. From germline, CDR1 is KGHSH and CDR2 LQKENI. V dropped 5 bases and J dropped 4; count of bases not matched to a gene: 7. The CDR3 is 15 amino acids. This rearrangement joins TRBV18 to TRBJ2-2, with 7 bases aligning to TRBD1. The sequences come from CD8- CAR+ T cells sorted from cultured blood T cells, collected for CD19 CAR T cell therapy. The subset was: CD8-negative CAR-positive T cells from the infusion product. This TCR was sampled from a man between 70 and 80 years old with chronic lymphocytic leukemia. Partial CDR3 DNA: TGTGCCAGCTCAGCCAAGACAGGGATCACCGGGGAG. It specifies CASSAKTGITGE. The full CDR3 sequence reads CASSAKTGITGELFF.